A single TCR beta chain is shown here with its context. Its antigen is unknown. This record comes from a study of T cell responses to AZD1222 COVID-19 vaccine. Generated by immunoSEQ multiplex PCR, the TCRdb table keeps only in-frame clones and is missing some. Seen here are about 100,000 clones, about 89% observed once, and the top ten hold over 15%. General study points: Donors skewed white British and female; clonal diversity was possibly underestimated.

This CDR3 is built from 17 residues. The germline V gene encodes CDR1 MGHRA and CDR2 YSYEKL. With 1 base removed from V and 1 base from J, the gap between germline ends came to 13 bases. The source was peripheral blood, collected on day 0 of AZD1222 vaccination. The clonotype comes from an adult in good health. The chain recombines TRBV4-1 with TRBJ2-2; D uncertain. The DNA of the CDR3 is TGCGCCAGCAGCCAAGCCAGGTCATATAAGAACACCGGGGAGCTGTTTTTT. It is translated as CASSQARSYKNTGELFF.